The 11 T cell receptor beta chains presented below share a single source sample, sequenced in a study of CD8+ T cells in alopecia areata. Extracted RNA was reverse transcribed, and the resulting cDNA served as sequencing template. Data came from immunoSEQ multiplex PCR; TCRdb stores just in-frame clones and leaves some out. This sample has a few hundred thousand clones, with roughly 56% found just once. Sequenced: CD8+ T cells sorted from blood. The receptors were sampled from a human donor in good health.

This clone was detected only a few times. The chain links TRBV10-3 to TRBJ1-2; D unclear. This CDR3 region has 14 residues. Trimming stripped 4 bases from V and 5 bases from J, with 14 bases between. The germline gives CDR1 ENHRY, CDR2 SYGVKD. The CDR3 reads CAISVKRGFYGYTF. Written as DNA, the CDR3 is TGTGCCATCAGTGTCAAGCGGGGTTTTTATGGCTACACCTTC.

The V call is TRBV27, the J call TRBJ1-2, with D tentatively TRBD1 (5 bases). Germline CDR1 reads MNHEY; CDR2 reads SMNVEV (reference sequence). The CDR3 runs to 13 residues. Deletions cut 2 bases from V and 4 bases from J, with 8 bases between. For the CDR3, the DNA is TGTGCCAGCAGTTTAGGGGGTCCCTATGGCTACACCTTC. It is translated as CASSLGGPYGYTF.

This clone appeared a few times. The chain links TRBV19 to TRBJ1-2; 8 bases line up with TRBD1. This CDR3 has 15 amino acids. Germline V gene data show CDR1 as LNHDA and CDR2 as SQIVND (reference sequence). V shed 5 bases, J shed 3 bases, and the junction held 8 bases outside the gene matches. The CDR3, as DNA: TGTGCCAGTAGTGTTTACAGGGGGAGCGACTATGGCTACACCTTC. This gives the protein CASSVYRGSDYGYTF. Full variable domain (remainder filled in from reference TRBV19 and TRBJ1-2): DGGITQSPKYLFRKEGQNVTLSCEQNLNHDAMYWYRQDPGQGLRLIYYSQIVNDFQKGDIAEGYSVSREKKESFPLTVTSAQKNPTAFYLCASSVYRGSDYGYTFGSGTRLTVV.

The J gene is TRBJ2-3, the V gene TRBV6-6; TRBD1 agrees at 10 bases. With V trimmed by 1 base and J by 1 base, 2 bases remained unmatched. The germline CDR1 and CDR2 sequences are MNHNY and SVGAGI (reference sequence). The CDR3 has 16 amino acids. CDR3 nucleotide sequence: TGTGCCAGCAGTTACTTGACAGGGGGCCGCACAGATACGCAGTATTTT. It codes for CASSYLTGGRTDTQYF.

This clone has more than one count but fewer than ten. This chain uses TRBV10-2 with TRBJ1-1; D is unresolved. V was shortened by 6 bases and J by 0 bases, with 8 bases between the two germline ends. The length of the CDR3 is 13 residues. Looked up from germline, CDR1 is WSHSY and CDR2 is SAAADI. Here the CDR3 reads CASSDGMNTEAFF. The CDR3, as DNA: TGCGCCAGCAGCGACGGAATGAACACTGAAGCTTTCTTT.

The chain recombines TRBV29-1 with TRBJ2-1, with 8 bases that match TRBD2. CDR1 is SQVTM and CDR2 is ANQGSEA in the germline V gene. V was clipped by 4 bases and J by 2 bases; unmatched bases: 4. The CDR3 is 14 residues long. CDR3 in amino acids: CSVAGGRTYNEQFF. CDR3 DNA: TGCAGCGTTGCGGGGGGGCGTACCTACAATGAGCAGTTCTTC.

The chain uses TRBV27 and TRBJ2-2; no reliable D call. The CDR3 runs 12 residues. Trimming cost V 2 bases and J 5 bases, with 3 bases left between them. Germline-derived CDR1 and CDR2 are MNHEY and SMNVEV (reference sequence). CDR3 residues: CASSLQTGELFF. CDR3 DNA sequence: TGTGCCAGCAGTTTACAAACCGGGGAGCTGTTTTTT.

This chain connects TRBV4-1 to TRBJ1-2; TRBD1 agrees at 8 bases. Germline V lookup: CDR1 MGHRA, CDR2 YSYEKL. This CDR3 contains 14 residues. V trimming: 2 bases; J trimming: 4 bases; junction bases outside the gene matches: 3. In DNA, the CDR3 is TGCGCCAGCAGCCAAAGGGGACAGGCCTATGGCTACACCTTC. It codes for CASSQRGQAYGYTF.

In this sample, this clone turned up once. V gene TRBV5-1 combines with J gene TRBJ2-1, with a weak D call TRBD1 (6 bases). Germline V CDR1 and CDR2: SGHRS, YFSETQ. CDR3 length: 16 amino acids. Trimming removed 3 bases from V and 0 bases from J, with 13 bases in between. CDR3 amino acids: CASSSPGASSYNEQFF. The CDR3 DNA is TGCGCCAGCAGCTCGCCAGGGGCAAGCTCCTACAATGAGCAGTTCTTC.

This clone was detected a few times. The CDR3 protein is CASGSTGSYEQYF. The CDR3 DNA follows: TGTGCCAGCGGGTCTACGGGATCCTACGAGCAGTACTTC. The chain employs TRBV5-4 and TRBJ2-7; TRBD2 is a possible D gene (5 bases). V was clipped by 7 bases and J by 1 base, with 12 bases between them. Germline V gives CDR1 SGHNT, CDR2 YYREEE (reference sequence). This CDR3 spans 13 amino acids.

V gene TRBV23-1 combines with J gene TRBJ1-5; D uncertain. TRBV23-1 counts as an open reading frame of uncertain function. Between the trimmed V and J ends, which lost 8 bases and 3 bases, there was a span of 14 bases. The CDR3 runs 14 residues. CDR3 bases: TGCGCCAGCGGTCGTCAGGACCCCAATCAGCCCCAGCATTTT. Translation: CASGRQDPNQPQHF.